This is a list of T cell receptor beta chains from one sample in a study of blood T cell repertoires in COVID-19. TCRdb's table, derived via immunoSEQ multiplex PCR, lists solely in-frame clones and lacks some. Of 95,000 to 100,000 clones listed, 85% to 95% were seen once; the top ten hold approximately 5.8%. Material: peripheral blood. Every receptor here comes from a man between 45 and 60 years old with active COVID-19. CDR3s include the opening cysteine and the closing phenylalanine or tryptophan. The order of the fields is J gene, V gene, D gene, clone size, CDR3 protein, CDR3 DNA. D genes are given only for firm matches. Rows give clone size only sometimes, using once, few, many, or a class for an expanded clone.

TRBJ1-1 TRBV3-1/TRBV3-2 . . CASSQVGAGPYTEAFF TGTGCCAGCAGCCAGGTGGGCGCGGGTCCGTACACTGAAGCTTTCTTT
TRBJ2-1 TRBV5-1 TRBD2 once CASSPLAGVNNEQFF TGCGCCAGCAGCCCCCTAGCGGGAGTCAACAATGAGCAGTTCTTC
TRBJ1-2 TRBV28 . once CASSFSGGNGYTF TGTGCCAGCAGTTTTTCGGGGGGAAATGGCTACACCTTC
TRBJ2-1 TRBV5-1 . . CASREAGSSYNEQFF TGCGCCAGCAGAGAGGCGGGAAGCTCCTACAATGAGCAGTTCTTC
TRBJ2-3 TRBV6-6 . . CASSYREFGTDTQYF TGTGCCAGCAGTTATCGGGAGTTCGGCACAGATACGCAGTATTTT
TRBJ2-1 TRBV2 TRBD1 . CASRPGQGAGEQFF TGTGCCAGCAGACCGGGACAGGGGGCCGGTGAGCAGTTCTTC
TRBJ2-1 TRBV7-9 TRBD2 . CASSKTSGEQFF TGTGCCAGCAGCAAAACTAGCGGTGAGCAGTTCTTC
TRBJ2-7 TRBV18 . few CASSPPVRTGDYEQYF TGTGCCAGCTCACCACCCGTAAGGACCGGGGACTACGAGCAGTACTTC
TRBJ1-1 TRBV24-1 . . CATTNRHPNTEAFF TGTGCCACCACAAACCGACACCCGAACACTGAAGCTTTCTTT
TRBJ1-4 TRBV2 TRBD1 . CASGQGARTNEKLFF TGTGCCAGCGGACAGGGGGCGAGAACTAATGAAAAACTGTTTTTT
TRBJ1-5 TRBV7-9 . . CASSLGGPQPQHF TGTGCCAGCAGCTTGGGCGGGCCACAGCCCCAGCATTTT
TRBJ1-1 TRBV6-1 TRBD1 . CASSETTGSTEAFF TGTGCCAGCAGTGAAACGACAGGGTCCACTGAAGCTTTCTTT
TRBJ2-3 TRBV30 . . CAWSGIAATSTDTQYF TGTGCCTGGAGTGGGATAGCAGCGACTAGCACAGATACGCAGTATTTT
TRBJ1-2 TRBV5-4 TRBD1 . CASSLVSGGDYGYTF TGTGCCAGCAGCTTGGTGTCAGGGGGCGACTATGGCTACACCTTC
TRBJ1-1 TRBV18 TRBD1 . CASSPETGQGNTEAFF TGTGCCAGCTCACCCGAAACGGGACAGGGGAACACTGAAGCTTTCTTT
TRBJ2-2 TRBV5-1 TRBD1 few CASSPGGSNTGELFF TGCGCCAGCAGCCCAGGGGGCTCGAACACCGGGGAGCTGTTTTTT
TRBJ2-7 TRBV9 . . CASSVGTLAHEQYF TGTGCCAGCAGCGTAGGAACCCTAGCCCACGAGCAGTACTTC
TRBJ2-1 TRBV28 TRBD2 . CASSLLALTSGNNNEQFF TGTGCCAGCAGTTTACTCGCCCTCACTAGCGGGAACAACAATGAGCAGTTCTTC
TRBJ1-2 TRBV13 TRBD1 . CASSLGTTGEDGYTF TGTGCCAGCAGCTTAGGAACTACAGGGGAGGATGGCTACACCTTC
TRBJ2-3 TRBV7-3 . . CASSSPSLNTQYF TGTGCCAGCAGCTCCCCTAGCCTCAATACGCAGTATTTT
TRBJ2-7 TRBV7-8 . . CASSLEERGEQYF TGTGCCAGCAGCTTAGAAGAACGAGGCGAGCAGTACTTC
TRBJ2-1 TRBV19 TRBD2 . CASQLTLTSIYEQFF TGTGCCAGTCAACTCACTCTGACTAGCATCTATGAGCAGTTCTTC
TRBJ2-1 TRBV28 TRBD2 . CASTSGRSSSHEQFF TGTGCCAGCACTAGCGGGAGATCATCCAGTCATGAGCAGTTCTTC
TRBJ2-1 TRBV28 TRBD1 . CASGHPDRENEQFF TGTGCCAGCGGACACCCGGACAGGGAGAATGAGCAGTTCTTC
TRBJ1-1 TRBV27 . . CASSLDLRTEAFF TGTGCCAGCAGTTTAGATCTGAGGACTGAAGCTTTCTTT
TRBJ1-2 TRBV28 . . CASSPSLTDYGYTF TGTGCCAGCAGTCCTTCCCTTACGGACTATGGCTACACCTTC
TRBJ2-7 TRBV6-1 TRBD2 . CASSELPAGTPSEQYF TGTGCCAGCAGTGAACTCCCAGCGGGGACCCCCTCCGAGCAGTACTTC
TRBJ2-7 TRBV4-1 . . CASSQRQVSSYEQYF TGCGCCAGCAGCCAACGTCAGGTTAGCTCCTACGAGCAGTACTTC
TRBJ2-7 TRBV6-6 . . CASSPNSYEQYF TGTGCCAGCAGTCCCAATTCCTACGAGCAGTACTTC
TRBJ1-2 TRBV28 . . CASSLVGYGYTF TGTGCCAGCAGTTTAGTCGGGTATGGCTACACCTTC
TRBJ1-6 TRBV28 TRBD1 . CAGSTGDASPLHF TGTGCCGGTTCGACAGGGGACGCTTCACCCCTCCACTTT
TRBJ1-3 TRBV2 . . CASRTAGNTIYF TGTGCCAGCCGGACAGCTGGAAACACCATATATTTT
TRBJ1-2 TRBV5-6 . . CASSLSRKSGYGYTF TGTGCCAGCAGCTTGTCACGAAAATCGGGATATGGCTACACCTTC
TRBJ1-2 TRBV7-3 TRBD1 . CASSRDSFYGYTF TGTGCCAGCAGCCGGGACAGCTTCTATGGCTACACCTTC
TRBJ2-5 TRBV9 TRBD2 once CASSAASGMTPETQYF TGTGCCAGCAGCGCGGCTAGCGGGATGACCCCAGAGACCCAGTACTTC
TRBJ1-1 TRBV28 . . CASSFGGQNTEAFF TGTGCCAGCAGTTTTGGCGGGCAGAACACTGAAGCTTTCTTT
TRBJ1-6 TRBV4-2 . few CASSQDFGAGQIISPLHF TGTGCCAGCAGCCAAGATTTCGGCGCAGGCCAAATAATTTCACCCCTCCACTTT
TRBJ2-4 TRBV19 . . CASSSGDTIYF TGTGCCAGTAGTAGTGGGGACACAATCTACTTC
TRBJ1-1 TRBV25-1 . . CASDRSDTKVNTEAFF TGTGCCAGCGATAGATCGGACACGAAGGTGAACACTGAAGCTTTCTTT
TRBJ2-1 TRBV10-3 TRBD2 . CAISEWGLAGEDEQFF TGTGCCATCAGTGAGTGGGGACTAGCGGGAGAGGATGAGCAGTTCTTC
TRBJ1-2 TRBV19 . . CASSIRGDGYGYTF TGTGCCAGTAGTATTCGGGGAGACGGCTATGGCTACACCTTC